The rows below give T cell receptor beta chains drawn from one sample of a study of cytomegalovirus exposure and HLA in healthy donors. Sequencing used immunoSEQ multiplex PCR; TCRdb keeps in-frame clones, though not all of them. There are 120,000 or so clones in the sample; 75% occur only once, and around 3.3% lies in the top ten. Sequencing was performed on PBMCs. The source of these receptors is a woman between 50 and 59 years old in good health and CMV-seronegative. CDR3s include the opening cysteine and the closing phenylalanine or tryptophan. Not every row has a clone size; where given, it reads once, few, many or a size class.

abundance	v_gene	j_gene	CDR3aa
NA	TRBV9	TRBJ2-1	CASSVEWGLYNEQFF
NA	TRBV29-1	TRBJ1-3	CSVEGTGGNTIYF
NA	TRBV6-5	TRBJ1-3	CAGSFNGQGGGNTIYF
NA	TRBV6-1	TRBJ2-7	CASRSPGQGVYEQYF
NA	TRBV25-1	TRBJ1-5	CASTTQGEIYSNQPQHF
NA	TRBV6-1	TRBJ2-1	CASSELAGGNEQFF
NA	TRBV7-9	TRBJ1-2	CSSSTLTGDHGYTF
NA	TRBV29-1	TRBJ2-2	CSVGQRGSNTGELFF
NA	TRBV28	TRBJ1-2	CASSAGQGLGGYTF
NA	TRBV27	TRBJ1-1	CASSLTLNRGTEAFF
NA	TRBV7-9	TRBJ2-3	CASSLASGTSTDTQYF
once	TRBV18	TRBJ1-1	CASSPARTEAFF
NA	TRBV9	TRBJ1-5	CASSVGQNNQPQHF
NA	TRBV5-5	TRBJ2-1	CASSLTWGVYEQFF
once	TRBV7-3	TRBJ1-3	CASSLPGQGNTIYF
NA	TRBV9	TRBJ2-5	CASSVSGLAEETQYF
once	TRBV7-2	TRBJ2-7	CASSPGAGGFYEQYF
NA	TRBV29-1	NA	CSVSTGTGQYEQYF
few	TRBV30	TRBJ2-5	CAWSVQGGETQYF
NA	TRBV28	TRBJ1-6	CASSLGLSPLHF
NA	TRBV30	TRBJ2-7	CAWSRGYEQYF
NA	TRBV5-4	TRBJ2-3	CASSLDDNTDTQYF
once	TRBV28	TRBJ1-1	CASSLRMDTEAFF
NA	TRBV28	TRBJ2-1	CASSWTSGRYNEQFF
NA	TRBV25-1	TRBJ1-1	CASSSPDGQGASEAFF
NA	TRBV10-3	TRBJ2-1	CAISLQSSNEQFF
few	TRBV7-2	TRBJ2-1	CASSQVPDTYNEQFF
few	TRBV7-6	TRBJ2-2	CASSLGANTGELFF